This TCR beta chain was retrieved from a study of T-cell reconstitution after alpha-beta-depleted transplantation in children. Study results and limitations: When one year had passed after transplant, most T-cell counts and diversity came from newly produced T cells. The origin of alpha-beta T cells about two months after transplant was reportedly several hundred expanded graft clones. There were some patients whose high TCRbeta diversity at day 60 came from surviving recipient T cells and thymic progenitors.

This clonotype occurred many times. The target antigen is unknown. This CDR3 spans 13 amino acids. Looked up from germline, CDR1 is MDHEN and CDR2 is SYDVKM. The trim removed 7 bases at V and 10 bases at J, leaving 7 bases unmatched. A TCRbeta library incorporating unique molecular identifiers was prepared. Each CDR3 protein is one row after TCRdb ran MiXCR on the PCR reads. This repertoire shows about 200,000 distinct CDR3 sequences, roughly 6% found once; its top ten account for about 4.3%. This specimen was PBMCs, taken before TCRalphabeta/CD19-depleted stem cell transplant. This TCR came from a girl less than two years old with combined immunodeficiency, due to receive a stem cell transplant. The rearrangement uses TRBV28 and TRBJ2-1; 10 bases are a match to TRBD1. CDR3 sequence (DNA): TGTGCCAGCACCGGGACAGGGGTATGGGAGCAGTTCTTC. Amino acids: CASTGTGVWEQFF.